These 2 T cell receptor beta chains came from one sample sequenced in a study of T-cell reconstitution after alpha-beta-depleted transplantation in children. Whole-study results and caveats: Expanded graft clones, several hundred of them, were reportedly the source of alpha-beta T cells about two months after transplant.

These receptors' targets are unknown. The TCRbeta library incorporated unique molecular identifiers. MiXCR, run by TCRdb on the PCR reads, gives a single entry per CDR3 protein. The sample includes over 25,000 distinct CDR3 sequences, 5% to 7.5% of them seen just once. The sample was peripheral blood, taken 60 days after TCRalphabeta/CD19-depleted stem cell transplant. The receptors come from a child younger than two who had a stem cell transplant for acute myeloid leukemia, so the T cells may come from the graft donor.

This clonotype was observed many times. The genes are TRBV7-8 and TRBJ2-7, with D perhaps TRBD2 (6 bases). Looked up from germline, CDR1 is SGHVS and CDR2 is FQNEAQ. With 1 base removed from V and 2 bases from J, the gap between germline ends came to 9 bases. The length of the CDR3 is 14 residues. For the CDR3, the DNA is TGTGCCAGCAGCTTAGTAGCGGAGACCTACGAGCAGTACTTC. Translation gives CASSLVAETYEQYF.

This clonotype has a handful of counts. The chain is built from TRBV21-1 and TRBJ2-1; the DNA was not compared with TRBD1, the D call given in the table. TRBV21-1 has pseudogene status. This CDR3 region has 17 residues. The CDR3 DNA is TGTGCCCCCCACCCCCCTACGAGCGGGGAGATCTACAATGAGCAGTTCTTC. Protein: CAPHPPTSGEIYNEQFF.